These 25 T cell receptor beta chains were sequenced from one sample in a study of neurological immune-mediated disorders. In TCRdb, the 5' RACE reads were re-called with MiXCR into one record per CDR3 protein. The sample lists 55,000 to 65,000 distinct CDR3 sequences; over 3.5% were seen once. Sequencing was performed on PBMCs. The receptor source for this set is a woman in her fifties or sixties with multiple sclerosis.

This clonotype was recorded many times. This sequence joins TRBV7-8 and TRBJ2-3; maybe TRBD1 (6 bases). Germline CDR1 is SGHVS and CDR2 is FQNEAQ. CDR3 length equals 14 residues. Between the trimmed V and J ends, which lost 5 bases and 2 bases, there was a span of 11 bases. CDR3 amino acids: CASSPRTDTDTQYF. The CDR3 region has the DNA TGTGCCAGCAGCCCGAGGACAGACACAGATACGCAGTATTTT.

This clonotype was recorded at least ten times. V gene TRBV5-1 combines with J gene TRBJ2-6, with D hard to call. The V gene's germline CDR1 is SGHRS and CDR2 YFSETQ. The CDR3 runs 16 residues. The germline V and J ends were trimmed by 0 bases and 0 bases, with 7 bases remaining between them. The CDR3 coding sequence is TGCGCCAGCAGCTTGGAGCTTAACTCTGGGGCCAACGTCCTGACTTTC. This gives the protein CASSLELNSGANVLTF.

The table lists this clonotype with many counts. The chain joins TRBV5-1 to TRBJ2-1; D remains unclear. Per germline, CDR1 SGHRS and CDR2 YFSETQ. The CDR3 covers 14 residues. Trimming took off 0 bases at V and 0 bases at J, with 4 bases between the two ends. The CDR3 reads CASSLASSYNEQFF. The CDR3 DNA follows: TGCGCCAGCAGCTTGGCCAGCTCCTACAATGAGCAGTTCTTC. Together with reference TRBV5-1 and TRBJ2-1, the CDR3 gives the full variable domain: KAGVTQTPRYLIKTRGQQVTLSCSPISGHRSVSWYQQTPGQGLQFLFEYFSETQRNKGNFPGRFSGRQFSNSRSEMNVSTLELGDSALYLCASSLASSYNEQFFGPGTRLTVL.

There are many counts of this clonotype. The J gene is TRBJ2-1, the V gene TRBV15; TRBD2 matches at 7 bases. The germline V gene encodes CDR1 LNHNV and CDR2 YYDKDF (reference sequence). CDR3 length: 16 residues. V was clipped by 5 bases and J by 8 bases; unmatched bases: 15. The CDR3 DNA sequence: TGTGCCACCAGCCCGGGAGGTTCTAGTGGGCGGGATGAGCAGTTCTTC. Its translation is CATSPGGSSGRDEQFF.

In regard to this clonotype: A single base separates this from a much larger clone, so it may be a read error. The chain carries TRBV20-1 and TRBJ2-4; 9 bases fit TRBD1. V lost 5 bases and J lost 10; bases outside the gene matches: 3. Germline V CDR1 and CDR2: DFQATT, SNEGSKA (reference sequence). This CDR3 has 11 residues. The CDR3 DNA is TGCAGTGCTGACAGGGGGAAAATTCAGTACTTC. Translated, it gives CSADRGKIQYF.

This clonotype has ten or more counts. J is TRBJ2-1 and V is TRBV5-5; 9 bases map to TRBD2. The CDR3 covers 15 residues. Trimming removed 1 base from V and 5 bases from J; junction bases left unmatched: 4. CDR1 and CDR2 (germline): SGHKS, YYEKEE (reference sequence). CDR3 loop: CASSLRASGDNEQFF. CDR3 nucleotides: TGTGCCAGCAGCTTGCGAGCTAGCGGGGACAATGAGCAGTTCTTC. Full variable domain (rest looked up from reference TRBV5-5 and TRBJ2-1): DAGVTQSPTHLIKTRGQQVTLRCSPISGHKSVSWYQQVLGQGPQFIFQYYEKEERGRGNFPDRFSARQFPNYSSELNVNALLLGDSALYLCASSLRASGDNEQFFGPGTRLTVL.

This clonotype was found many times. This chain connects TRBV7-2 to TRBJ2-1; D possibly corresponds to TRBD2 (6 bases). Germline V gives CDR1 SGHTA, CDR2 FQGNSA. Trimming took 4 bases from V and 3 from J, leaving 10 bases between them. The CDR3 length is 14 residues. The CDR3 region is CASSYGTGYNEQFF. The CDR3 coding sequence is TGTGCCAGCAGCTACGGGACTGGCTACAATGAGCAGTTCTTC. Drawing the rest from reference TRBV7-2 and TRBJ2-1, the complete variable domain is GAGVSQSPSNKVTEKGKDVELRCDPISGHTALYWYRQSLGQGLEFLIYFQGNSAPDKSGLPSDRFSAERTGGSVSTLTIQRTQQEDSAVYLCASSYGTGYNEQFFGPGTRLTVL.

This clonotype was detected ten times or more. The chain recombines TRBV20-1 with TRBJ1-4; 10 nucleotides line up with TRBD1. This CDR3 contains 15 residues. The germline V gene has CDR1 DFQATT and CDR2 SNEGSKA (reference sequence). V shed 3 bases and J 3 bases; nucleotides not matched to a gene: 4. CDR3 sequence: CSARDRGVANEKLFF. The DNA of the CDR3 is TGCAGTGCTAGGGACAGGGGGGTAGCTAATGAAAAACTGTTTTTT.

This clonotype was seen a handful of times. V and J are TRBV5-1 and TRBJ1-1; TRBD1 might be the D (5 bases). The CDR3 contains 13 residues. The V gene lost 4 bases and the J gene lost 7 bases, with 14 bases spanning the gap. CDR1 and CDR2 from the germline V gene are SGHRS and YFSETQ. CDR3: CASSLGPALEAFF. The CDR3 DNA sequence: TGCGCCAGCAGCCTGGGACCAGCCCTTGAAGCTTTCTTT.

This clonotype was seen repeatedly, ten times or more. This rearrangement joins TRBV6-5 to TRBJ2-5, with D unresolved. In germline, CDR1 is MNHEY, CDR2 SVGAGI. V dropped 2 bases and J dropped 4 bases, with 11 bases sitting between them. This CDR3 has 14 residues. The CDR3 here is CASSYGEVGETQYF. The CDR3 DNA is TGTGCCAGCAGTTACGGAGAGGTAGGAGAGACCCAGTACTTC.

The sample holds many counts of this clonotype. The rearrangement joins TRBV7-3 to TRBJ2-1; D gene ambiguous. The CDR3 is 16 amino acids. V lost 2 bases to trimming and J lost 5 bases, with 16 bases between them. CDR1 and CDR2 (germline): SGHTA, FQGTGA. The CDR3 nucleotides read TGTGCCAGCAGCTTATGGTCCGGGTCCCCGAACAATGAGCAGTTCTTC. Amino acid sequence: CASSLWSGSPNNEQFF.

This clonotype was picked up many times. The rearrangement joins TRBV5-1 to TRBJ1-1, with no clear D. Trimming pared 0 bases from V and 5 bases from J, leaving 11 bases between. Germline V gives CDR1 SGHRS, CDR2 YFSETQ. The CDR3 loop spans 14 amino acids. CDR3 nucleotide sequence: TGCGCCAGCAGCTTGGGGCAGCGAAAAACTGAAGCTTTCTTT. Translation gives CASSLGQRKTEAFF.

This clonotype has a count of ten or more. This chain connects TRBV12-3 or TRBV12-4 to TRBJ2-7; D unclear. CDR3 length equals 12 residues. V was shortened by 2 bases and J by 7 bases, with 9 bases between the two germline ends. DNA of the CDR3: TGTGCCAGCAGTTTAAGGTTTGTTGAGCAGTACTTC. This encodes CASSLRFVEQYF.

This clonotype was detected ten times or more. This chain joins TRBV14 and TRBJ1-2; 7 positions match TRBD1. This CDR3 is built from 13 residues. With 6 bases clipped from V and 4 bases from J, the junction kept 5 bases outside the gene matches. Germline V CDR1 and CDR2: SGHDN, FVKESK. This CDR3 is CASSPTGIYGYTF. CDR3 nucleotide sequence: TGTGCCAGCAGTCCGACAGGGATCTATGGCTACACCTTC.

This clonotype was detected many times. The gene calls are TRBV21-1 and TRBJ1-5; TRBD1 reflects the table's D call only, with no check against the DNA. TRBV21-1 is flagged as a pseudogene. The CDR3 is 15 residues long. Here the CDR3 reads CASSSHRGCNQPQNF. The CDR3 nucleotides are TGTGCCAGCAGCTCCCACAGGGGTTGCAATCAGCCCCAGAATTTT.

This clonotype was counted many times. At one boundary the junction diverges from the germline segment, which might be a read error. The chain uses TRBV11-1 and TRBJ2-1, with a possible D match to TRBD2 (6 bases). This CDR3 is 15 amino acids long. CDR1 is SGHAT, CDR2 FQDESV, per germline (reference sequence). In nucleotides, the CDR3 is TGTGCCAGCAGGTTAGAGGACGTGGGACTTGAAGAGCAGTTCTTC. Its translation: CASRLEDVGLEEQFF.

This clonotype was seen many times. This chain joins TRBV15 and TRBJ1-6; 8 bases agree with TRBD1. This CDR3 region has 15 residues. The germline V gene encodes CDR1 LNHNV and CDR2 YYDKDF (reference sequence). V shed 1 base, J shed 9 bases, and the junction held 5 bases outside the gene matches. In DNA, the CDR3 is TGTGCCACCAGCAGAGGCCGGACAGGGAGTTCACCCCTCCACTTT. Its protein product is CATSRGRTGSSPLHF.

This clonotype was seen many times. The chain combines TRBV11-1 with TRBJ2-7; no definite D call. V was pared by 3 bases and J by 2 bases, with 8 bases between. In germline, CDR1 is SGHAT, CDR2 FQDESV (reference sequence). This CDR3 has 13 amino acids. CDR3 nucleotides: TGTGCCAGCAGCTTTCTACCTGCCTACGAGCAGTACTTC. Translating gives CASSFLPAYEQYF.

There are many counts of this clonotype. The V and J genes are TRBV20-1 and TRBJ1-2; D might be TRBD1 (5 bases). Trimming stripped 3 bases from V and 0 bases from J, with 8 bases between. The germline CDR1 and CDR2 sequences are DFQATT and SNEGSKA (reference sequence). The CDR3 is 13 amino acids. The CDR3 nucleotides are TGCAGTGCTAGTGGGGGACCTAACTATGGCTACACCTTC. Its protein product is CSASGGPNYGYTF.

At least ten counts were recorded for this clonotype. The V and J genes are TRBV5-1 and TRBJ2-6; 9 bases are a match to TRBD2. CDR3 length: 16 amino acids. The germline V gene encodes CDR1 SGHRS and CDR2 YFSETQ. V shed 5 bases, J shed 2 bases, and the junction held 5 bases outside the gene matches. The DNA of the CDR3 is TGCGCCAGCAGTAGCGGGAGAGCTACTGGGGCCAACGTCCTGACTTTC. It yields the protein CASSSGRATGANVLTF.

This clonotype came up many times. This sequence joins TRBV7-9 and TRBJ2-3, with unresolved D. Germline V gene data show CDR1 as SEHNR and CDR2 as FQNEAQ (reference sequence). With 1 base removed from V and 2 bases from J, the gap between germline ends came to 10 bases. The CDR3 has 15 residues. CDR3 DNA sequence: TGTGCCAGCAGCTTAGGGGGTTCGGCCACAGATACGCAGTATTTT. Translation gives CASSLGGSATDTQYF.

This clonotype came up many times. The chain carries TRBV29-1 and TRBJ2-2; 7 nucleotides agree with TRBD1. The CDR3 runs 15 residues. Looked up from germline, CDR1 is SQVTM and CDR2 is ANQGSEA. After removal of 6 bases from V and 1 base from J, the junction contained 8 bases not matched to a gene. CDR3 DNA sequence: TGCAGCGTAGATACAGGGGTAGGGAACACCGGGGAGCTGTTTTTT. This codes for CSVDTGVGNTGELFF.

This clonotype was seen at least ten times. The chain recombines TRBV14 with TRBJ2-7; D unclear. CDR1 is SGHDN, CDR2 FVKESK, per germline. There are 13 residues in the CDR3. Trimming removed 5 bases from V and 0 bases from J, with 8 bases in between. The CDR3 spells CASSLLHSYEQYF. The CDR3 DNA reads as TGTGCCAGCAGCTTACTCCACTCCTACGAGCAGTACTTC. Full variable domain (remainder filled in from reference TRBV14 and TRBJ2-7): EAGVTQFPSHSVIEKGQTVTLRCDPISGHDNLYWYRRVMGKEIKFLLHFVKESKQDESGMPNNRFLAERTGGTYSTLKVQPAELEDSGVYFCASSLLHSYEQYFGPGTRLTVT.

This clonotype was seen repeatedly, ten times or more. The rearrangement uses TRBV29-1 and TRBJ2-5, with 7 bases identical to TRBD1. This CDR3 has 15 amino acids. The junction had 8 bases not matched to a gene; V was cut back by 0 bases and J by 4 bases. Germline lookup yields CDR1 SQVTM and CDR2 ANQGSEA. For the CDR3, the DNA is TGCAGCGTTGAAGAAAGGGACAGCCCTCGAGAGACCCAGTACTTC. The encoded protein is CSVEERDSPRETQYF.

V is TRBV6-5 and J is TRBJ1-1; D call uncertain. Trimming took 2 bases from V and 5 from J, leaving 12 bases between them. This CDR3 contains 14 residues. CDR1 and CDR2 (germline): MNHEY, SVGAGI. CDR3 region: CASSYLKMGTEAFF. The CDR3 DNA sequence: TGTGCCAGCAGTTACCTCAAGATGGGGACTGAAGCTTTCTTT.